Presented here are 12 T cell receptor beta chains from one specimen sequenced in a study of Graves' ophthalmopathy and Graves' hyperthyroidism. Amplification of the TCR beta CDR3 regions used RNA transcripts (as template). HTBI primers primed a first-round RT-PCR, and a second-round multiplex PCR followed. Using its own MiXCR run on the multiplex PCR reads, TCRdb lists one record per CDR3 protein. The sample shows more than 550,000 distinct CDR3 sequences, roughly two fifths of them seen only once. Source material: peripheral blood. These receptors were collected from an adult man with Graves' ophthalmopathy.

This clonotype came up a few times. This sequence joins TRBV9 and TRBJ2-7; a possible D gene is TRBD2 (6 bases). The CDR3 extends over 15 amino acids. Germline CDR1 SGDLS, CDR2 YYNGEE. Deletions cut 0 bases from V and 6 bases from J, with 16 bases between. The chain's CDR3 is CASSVGSGEPPEQYF. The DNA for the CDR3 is TGTGCCAGCAGCGTAGGGTCGGGAGAGCCCCCCGAGCAGTACTTC.

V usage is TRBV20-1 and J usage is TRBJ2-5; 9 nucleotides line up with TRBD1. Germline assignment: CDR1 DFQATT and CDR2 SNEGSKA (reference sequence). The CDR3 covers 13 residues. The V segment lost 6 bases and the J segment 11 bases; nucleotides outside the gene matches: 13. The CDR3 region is CSADGQGWGTQYF. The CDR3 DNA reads TGCAGTGCGGATGGACAGGGGTGGGGGACTCAGTACTTC.

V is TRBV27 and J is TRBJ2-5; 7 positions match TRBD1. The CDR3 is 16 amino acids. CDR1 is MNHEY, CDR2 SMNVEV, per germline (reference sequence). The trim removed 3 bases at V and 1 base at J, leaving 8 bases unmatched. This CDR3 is CASSFFFGTVQETQYF. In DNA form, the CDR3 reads TGTGCCAGCAGTTTCTTTTTTGGGACAGTCCAAGAGACCCAGTACTTC.

CDR3: CASSHPAGKNTEAFF. Here the CDR3 DNA reads TGCGCCAGCAGCCACCCTGCAGGAAAGAACACTGAAGCTTTCTTT. The chain has TRBV4-1 and TRBJ1-1; no clear D. In germline, CDR1 is MGHRA, CDR2 YSYEKL. V gave up 3 bases and J gave up 1 base, with 12 bases separating them. The CDR3 has 15 amino acids.

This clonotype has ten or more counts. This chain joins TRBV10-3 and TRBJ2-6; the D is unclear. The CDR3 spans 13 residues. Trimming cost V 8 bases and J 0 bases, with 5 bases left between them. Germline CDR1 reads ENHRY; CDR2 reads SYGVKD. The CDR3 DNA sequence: TGTGCCATCGGGGACTCTGGGGCCAACGTCCTGACTTTC. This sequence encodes CAIGDSGANVLTF.

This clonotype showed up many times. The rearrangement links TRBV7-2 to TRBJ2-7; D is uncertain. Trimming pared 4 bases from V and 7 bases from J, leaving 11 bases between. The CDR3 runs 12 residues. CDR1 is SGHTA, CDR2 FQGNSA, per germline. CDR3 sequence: CASSYIGYEQYF. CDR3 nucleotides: TGTGCCAGCAGCTATATCGGGTATGAGCAGTACTTC.

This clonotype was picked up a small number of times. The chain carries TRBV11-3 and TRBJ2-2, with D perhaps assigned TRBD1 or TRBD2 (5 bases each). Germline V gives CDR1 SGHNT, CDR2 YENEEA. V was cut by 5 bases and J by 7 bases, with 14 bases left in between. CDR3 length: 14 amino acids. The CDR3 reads CASSVQEAIGELFF. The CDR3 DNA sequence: TGTGCCAGCAGCGTACAGGAGGCTATCGGGGAGCTGTTTTTT.

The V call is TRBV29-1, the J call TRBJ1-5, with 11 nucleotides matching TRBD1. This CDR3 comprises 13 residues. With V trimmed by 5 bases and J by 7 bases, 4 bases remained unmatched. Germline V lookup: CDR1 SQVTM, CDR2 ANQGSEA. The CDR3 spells CSVRDRGGQPQHF. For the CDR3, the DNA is TGCAGCGTTCGGGACAGGGGGGGACAGCCCCAGCATTTT.

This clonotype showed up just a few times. For the CDR3, the DNA is TGTGCCAGCAGCCAAGATGCGGCGGGCGAGCAGTACTTC. Translated, it gives CASSQDAAGEQYF. The rearrangement joins TRBV3-1 to TRBJ2-7; TRBD2 is a possible D gene (5 bases). The germline V and J ends were trimmed by 0 bases and 6 bases, with 9 bases remaining between them. There are 13 residues in the CDR3. Germline-derived CDR1 and CDR2 are LGHDT and YNNKEL (reference sequence).

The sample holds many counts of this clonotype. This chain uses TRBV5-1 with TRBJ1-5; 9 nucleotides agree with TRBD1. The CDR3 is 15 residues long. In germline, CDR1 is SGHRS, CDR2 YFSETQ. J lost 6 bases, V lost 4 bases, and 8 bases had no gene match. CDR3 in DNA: TGCGCCAGCAGCCCCGGGACAGGGTCGGCTCAGCCCCAGCATTTT. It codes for CASSPGTGSAQPQHF.

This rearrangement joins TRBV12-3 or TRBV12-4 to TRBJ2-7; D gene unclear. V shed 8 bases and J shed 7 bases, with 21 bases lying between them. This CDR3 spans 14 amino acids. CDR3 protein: CASASGPFKREQYF. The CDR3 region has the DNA TGTGCCAGCGCATCTGGGCCATTTAAGAGGGAGCAGTACTTC.

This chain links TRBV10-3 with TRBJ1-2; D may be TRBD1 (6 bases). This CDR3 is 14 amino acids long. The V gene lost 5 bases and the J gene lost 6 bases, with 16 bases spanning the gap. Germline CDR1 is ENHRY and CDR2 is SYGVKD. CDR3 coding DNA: TGTGCCATCAGTAGAGGGGCAGGGGTCAATGGCTACACCTTC. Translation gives CAISRGAGVNGYTF.